The clone carrying this T cell receptor beta chain appeared a few times. Antigen specificity is unknown. These data come from a study of shared clonotypes between healthy human individuals. Looking at the study overall: CD4 naive and memory got three plates each, CD8 naive two, CD8 memory one.

The method was immunoSEQ multiplex PCR; TCRdb's version includes in-frame clones alone and lacks a portion of them. The table shows 2 million to 2.5 million clones, with over 85% occurring only once. Healthy HIV-negative adults with no recent acute infections or vaccinations were recruited as donors. The CDR3 covers 13 residues. The V segment lost 8 bases and the J segment 6 bases; nucleotides outside the gene matches: 5. The germline gives CDR1 SGHVS, CDR2 FQNEAQ. Study-wide results and caveats: Clonotype sharing among donors was thought likely to change with sequencing depth.

The TCR sequence derives from a young man in good health. Some clones in this sample may be carry-over from other donors' samples. The chain uses TRBV7-8 and TRBJ2-2, with 8 bases matching TRBD1. What was sequenced was naive CD4+ T cells from PBMCs. Regarding subset: CD45RA+ positively selected. The CDR3 region has the DNA TGTGCCAGCCGACAGGGGATGGCCGGGGAGCTGTTTTTT. Amino acid sequence: CASRQGMAGELFF.